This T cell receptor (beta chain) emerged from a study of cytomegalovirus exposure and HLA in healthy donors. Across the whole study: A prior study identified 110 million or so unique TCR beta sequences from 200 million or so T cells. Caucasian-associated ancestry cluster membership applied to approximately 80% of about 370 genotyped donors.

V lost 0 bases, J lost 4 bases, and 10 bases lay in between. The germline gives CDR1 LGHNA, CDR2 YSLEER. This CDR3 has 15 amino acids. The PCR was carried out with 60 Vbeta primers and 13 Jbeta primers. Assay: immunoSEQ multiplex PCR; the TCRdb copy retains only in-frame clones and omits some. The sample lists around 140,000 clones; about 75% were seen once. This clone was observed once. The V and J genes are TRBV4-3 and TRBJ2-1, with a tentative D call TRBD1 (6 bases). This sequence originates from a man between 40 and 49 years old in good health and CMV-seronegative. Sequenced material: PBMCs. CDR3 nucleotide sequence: TGCGCCAGCAGCCAAGAAGGGACAAATTACAATGAGCAGTTCTTC. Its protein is CASSQEGTNYNEQFF.